One and the same sample provided the 11 T cell receptor beta chains below, sequenced in a study of identical twins. In TCRdb, the 5' RACE reads were re-called with MiXCR into one record per CDR3 protein. The repertoire holds 1.5 million to 2 million distinct CDR3 sequences, with around 29% as singletons. The sequencing sample was made of cord blood. The origin of the receptors is a newborn girl in good health.

The V and J genes are TRBV12-3 or TRBV12-4 and TRBJ1-5, with no clear D. V was trimmed by 3 bases and J by 4 bases, leaving 7 bases between them. This CDR3 region has 13 residues. CDR3 DNA: TGTGCCAGCAGTTTGCGATGGAATCAGCCCCAGCATTTT. As protein: CASSLRWNQPQHF.

The chain combines TRBV5-1 with TRBJ1-4, with 7 bases identical to TRBD1. Germline-derived CDR1 and CDR2 are SGHRS and YFSETQ. This CDR3 has 15 amino acids. V was pared by 4 bases and J by 8 bases, with 11 bases of the junction left unmatched. The CDR3 reads CASSLERGHLEKLFF. In DNA, the CDR3 is TGCGCCAGCAGCCTCGAGAGGGGGCACCTCGAAAAACTGTTTTTT.

Only a few counts were recorded for this clonotype. The CDR3 DNA sequence: TGTGCCAGCAGTATAGATTACAATCAGCCCCAGCATTTT. Translated: CASSIDYNQPQHF. This sequence joins TRBV28 and TRBJ1-5; D remains ambiguous. Germline-derived CDR1 and CDR2 are MDHEN and SYDVKM. The CDR3 sequence is 13 residues long. V dropped 5 bases and J dropped 3 bases, with 8 bases sitting between them. The variable domain in full, with the rest retrieved from reference TRBV28 and TRBJ1-5, is DVKVTQSSRYLVKRTGEKVFLECVQDMDHENMFWYRQDPGLGLRLIYFSYDVKMKEKGDIPEGYSVSREKKERFSLILESASTNQTSMYLCASSIDYNQPQHFGDGTRLSIL.

The chain uses TRBV20-1 and TRBJ1-1; D gene ambiguous. Germline V gives CDR1 DFQATT, CDR2 SNEGSKA (reference sequence). The CDR3 is 13 residues long. CDR3 residues: CSGVGRVVTEAFF. The CDR3 nucleotides read TGCAGCGGGGTAGGGAGGGTAGTCACTGAAGCTTTCTTT.

At least ten counts were recorded for this clonotype. The CDR3 nucleotides are TGTGCCAGCAGCTTAACTAGCGGGGGGTCGACCTACGAGCAGTACTTC. Translated: CASSLTSGGSTYEQYF. The gene calls are TRBV11-2 and TRBJ2-7, with 12 bases lining up with TRBD2. The germline V gene encodes CDR1 SGHAT and CDR2 FQNNGV. V was clipped by 2 bases and J by 2 bases; unmatched bases: 4. This CDR3 spans 16 amino acids. Full variable domain (remainder filled in from reference TRBV11-2 and TRBJ2-7): EAGVAQSPRYKIIEKRQSVAFWCNPISGHATLYWYQQILGQGPKLLIQFQNNGVVDDSQLPKDRFSAERLKGVDSTLKIQPAKLEDSAVYLCASSLTSGGSTYEQYFGPGTRLTVT.

The table lists this clonotype with many counts. The chain uses TRBV10-1 and TRBJ2-3; 8 bases match TRBD2. This CDR3 has 14 residues. J gave up 1 base and V 10 bases, and 7 bases lay outside the gene matches. Germline loops: CDR1 WNHNN, CDR2 SYGVQD (reference sequence). The CDR3 here is CANPKTSGTDTQYF. CDR3 nucleotide sequence: TGCGCCAACCCTAAGACTAGCGGCACAGATACGCAGTATTTT.

Only a few counts were recorded for this clonotype. The chain has TRBV10-1 and TRBJ2-7; 12 positions agree with TRBD2. The germline V gene encodes CDR1 WNHNN and CDR2 SYGVQD (reference sequence). The junction had 10 bases not matched to a gene; V was cut back by 5 bases and J by 5 bases. This CDR3 is 16 amino acids long. Written as DNA, the CDR3 is TGCGCCAGCAGTAATAACGGACTAGCGGGGACGGACGAGCAGTACTTC. This sequence encodes CASSNNGLAGTDEQYF.

The V gene is TRBV5-1, the J gene TRBJ1-1; D might be TRBD1 (6 bases). Deletions cut 4 bases from V and 0 bases from J, with 13 bases between. The germline gives CDR1 SGHRS, CDR2 YFSETQ. The CDR3 runs 15 residues. CDR3 region: CASSADRSMNTEAFF. CDR3 sequence (DNA): TGCGCCAGCAGCGCCGACAGGAGTATGAACACTGAAGCTTTCTTT.

J is TRBJ2-3 and V is TRBV5-5; D assignment may be TRBD1 or TRBD2 (5 bases each). V was pared by 1 base and J by 3 bases, with 21 bases between. CDR1 SGHKS and CDR2 YYEKEE come from the germline V gene (reference sequence). The CDR3 extends over 18 amino acids. CDR3 nucleotide sequence: TGTGCCAGCAGCTTGTGGGACCCTTTGGCAGAGATTACAGATACGCAGTATTTT. This gives the protein CASSLWDPLAEITDTQYF.

This clonotype showed up just a few times. The V call is TRBV12-5, the J call TRBJ2-3; TRBD1 or TRBD2 may be the D gene (5 bases each). This CDR3 has 15 residues. Trimming stripped 6 bases from V and 2 bases from J, with 15 bases between. Germline CDR1 and CDR2: LGHNT and FRNRAP. The CDR3 region is CASGSGTLFTDTQYF. Here the CDR3 DNA reads TGTGCTAGTGGATCCGGGACCTTATTCACAGATACGCAGTATTTT.

The DNA for the CDR3 is TGCGCCAGCAGCTTGTGGTTGCGAGGTCTTGTTTTCTTT. Translating gives CASSLWLRGLVFF. The gene calls are TRBV5-1 and TRBJ1-1; D unclear. The V gene lost 1 base and the J gene lost 13 bases, with 17 bases spanning the gap. Germline assignment: CDR1 SGHRS and CDR2 YFSETQ. The CDR3 runs 13 residues.